The entry below gives a single T cell receptor beta chain sequence along with its context. The antigen is undetermined. This sample is part of a study of T cells in localized non-small cell lung cancer. The method was immunoSEQ multiplex PCR; TCRdb's version includes in-frame clones alone and lacks a portion of them. The sample includes tens of thousands of clones, roughly nine tenths of them seen just once. Study-wide points: Turning up in adjacent lung were a median approximately 58 of the top 100 tumor clones. Tumor trailed uninvolved adjacent lung in T cell clonality, which peaked there.

Trimming took 5 bases from V and 0 from J, leaving 7 bases between them. The CDR3 runs 13 residues. Germline lookup yields CDR1 MDHEN and CDR2 SYDVKM. The sequence was collected from a man aged 35 to 69 with stage II squamous cell lung carcinoma. The sequences come from PBMCs, collected before any cancer treatment. The V gene is TRBV28, the J gene TRBJ1-1; no clear D. The CDR3 reads CASSASLNTEAFF. Written as DNA, the CDR3 is TGTGCCAGCAGTGCGAGTTTGAACACTGAAGCTTTCTTT.